The 28 T cell receptor beta chains reported below all come from one sample, sequenced in a study of T cells in Graves' hyperthyroidism and ophthalmopathy. Authors of the study amplified TCR beta CDR3 regions from RNA transcripts. RT-PCR in the first round (using the HTBI primer set) targeted the TCR CDR3. Via MiXCR, TCRdb re-called the multiplex PCR reads, giving one row per CDR3 protein. The sample lists some 490,000 distinct CDR3 sequences, 20% to 25% seen once, with 49% in the top ten. What was sequenced was blood. The source is a woman aged 70-85 years with Graves' ophthalmopathy.

This chain uses TRBV3-1 with TRBJ2-4; the D is unclear. The CDR3 runs 17 residues. Germline values: CDR1 LGHDT, CDR2 YNNKEL (reference sequence). The V and J ends lost 4 bases and 0 bases respectively, with 16 bases between them. The CDR3 region is CASSPLAGDLAKNIQYF. CDR3 coding DNA: TGTGCCAGCAGCCCCCTCGCAGGTGATCTAGCCAAAAACATTCAGTACTTC.

This clonotype turned up a few times. The rearrangement uses TRBV20-1 and TRBJ1-2, with D perhaps TRBD1 (5 bases). The V gene's germline CDR1 is DFQATT and CDR2 SNEGSKA (reference sequence). The CDR3 runs 11 residues. Trimming cost V 7 bases and J 7 bases, with 13 bases left between them. The DNA of the CDR3 is TGCAGTGGGGGGTGGAGGGGTGGCTACACCTTC. This gives the protein CSGGWRGGYTF.

This clonotype was observed at least ten times. The J gene is TRBJ1-1, the V gene TRBV10-3; 7 bases fit TRBD1. The CDR3 contains 15 residues. Germline values: CDR1 ENHRY, CDR2 SYGVKD. Unmatched junction bases numbered 9, after V lost 4 bases and J lost 4 bases. The CDR3 loop is CAISVAGGGGTEAFF. The DNA for the CDR3 is TGTGCCATCAGTGTAGCAGGGGGTGGGGGCACTGAAGCTTTCTTT.

This clonotype was found a few times. The chain has TRBV7-9 and TRBJ2-3, with 9 nucleotides matching TRBD2. The germline gives CDR1 SEHNR, CDR2 FQNEAQ (reference sequence). The junction had 6 bases not matched to a gene; V was cut back by 6 bases and J by 5 bases. The CDR3 runs 14 residues. For the CDR3, the DNA is TGTGCCAGCAGATTTAGCGGGAGCGAAGATACGCAGTATTTT. Its protein product is CASRFSGSEDTQYF.

This chain links TRBV6-2 or TRBV6-3 with TRBJ2-3, with 10 bases lining up with TRBD1. This CDR3 has 16 residues. Germline trimming cut 5 bases from V and 0 bases from J; bases unmatched to any gene: 5. Germline V gene data show CDR1 as MNHEY and CDR2 as SVGEGT. The CDR3 bases are TGTGCCAGCAGTCCGGGACAGGGGACTAGCACAGATACGCAGTATTTT. Its protein product is CASSPGQGTSTDTQYF.

The V and J genes are TRBV7-2 and TRBJ2-7; 8 positions match TRBD1. This CDR3 region has 14 residues. Looked up from germline, CDR1 is SGHTA and CDR2 is FQGNSA. The V gene end was trimmed by 5 bases and the J gene end by 3 bases; junction bases not matched to a gene: 6. CDR3 sequence: CASSLWTGNYEQYF. CDR3 bases: TGTGCCAGCAGCCTCTGGACAGGGAACTACGAGCAGTACTTC.

The chain carries TRBV7-6 and TRBJ2-5; 9 bases are a match to TRBD1. V trimming: 1 base; J trimming: 3 bases; junction bases outside the gene matches: 6. The CDR3 covers 16 residues. CDR1 is SGHVS, CDR2 FNYEAQ, per germline. Here the CDR3 DNA reads TGTGCCAGCAGCTTAGGTACCGGGACAGGGAAAGAGACCCAGTACTTC. Residues: CASSLGTGTGKETQYF.

This clonotype was seen many times. V is TRBV12-3 or TRBV12-4 and J is TRBJ2-2; no definite D call. The V gene lost 6 bases and the J gene lost 6 bases, with 8 bases spanning the gap. This CDR3 has 12 amino acids. The CDR3 coding sequence is TGTGCCAGCAGCTTTAGAGCCGGGGAGCTGTTTTTT. It translates to CASSFRAGELFF.

As for this clonotype: Without the conserved terminal phenylalanine or tryptophan, this CDR3 likely stems from a read error. This chain uses TRBV20-1 with TRBJ2-7, with 10 bases that match TRBD1. J was trimmed by 2 bases and V by 3 bases; bases with no gene match: 4. Germline V CDR1 and CDR2: DFQATT, SNEGSKA (reference sequence). The CDR3 length is 14 residues. The CDR3 protein is CSARGQGITYEQYL. The CDR3 nucleotides read TGCAGTGCTAGGGGACAGGGGATCACCTACGAGCAGTACCTC.

This clonotype was observed at least ten times. The chain uses TRBV2 and TRBJ1-5; no definite D call. The CDR3 has 14 amino acids. Germline-derived CDR1 and CDR2 are SNHLY and FYNNEI. V shed 3 bases and J shed 6 bases, with 12 bases lying between them. For the CDR3, the DNA is TGTGCCAGCAGTGACGGGATCGGTTCTCAGCCCCAGCATTTT. Protein: CASSDGIGSQPQHF. The entire variable domain, with the rest obtained from reference TRBV2 and TRBJ1-5, is as follows: EPEVTQTPSHQVTQMGQEVILRCVPISNHLYFYWYRQILGQKVEFLVSFYNNEISEKSEIFDDQFSVERPDGSNFTLKIRSTKLEDSAMYFCASSDGIGSQPQHFGDGTRLSIL.

The chain's CDR3 is CASSAEGFEAFF. Here the CDR3 DNA reads TGTGCCAGCAGTGCAGAGGGATTTGAAGCTTTCTTT. This rearrangement joins TRBV6-1 to TRBJ1-1; D gene unclear. The CDR3 consists of 12 residues. Trimming shortened V by 4 bases and J by 7 bases, and 10 bases separated the two germline ends. CDR1 and CDR2 from the germline V gene are MNHNS and SASEGT.

The chain recombines TRBV20-1 with TRBJ1-4; a weak D match, TRBD1 (6 bases). Per germline, CDR1 DFQATT and CDR2 SNEGSKA (reference sequence). V was cut by 4 bases and J by 8 bases, with 17 bases left in between. This CDR3 comprises 14 residues. CDR3 amino acids: CSAKPNSRGEKLFF. The DNA of the CDR3 is TGCAGTGCTAAACCCAACTCAAGGGGGGAAAAACTGTTTTTT.

This clonotype occurred many times. This chain connects TRBV28 to TRBJ2-1; weak D call: TRBD1 (6 bases). The CDR3 consists of 15 residues. Germline values: CDR1 MDHEN, CDR2 SYDVKM. V lost 5 bases to trimming and J lost 9 bases, with 20 bases between them. The CDR3 DNA reads as TGTGCCAGCAGTAACTTCGGACAGCCGGTACGTGAGCAGTTCTTC. Translated, it gives CASSNFGQPVREQFF.

This clonotype has at least ten counts. The V call is TRBV7-2, the J call TRBJ1-1; D is unclear. Germline V lookup: CDR1 SGHTA, CDR2 FQGNSA. The CDR3 runs to 13 residues. The V end lost 2 bases, the J end lost 1 base, and 5 bases lay between the germline ends. The CDR3 DNA reads as TGTGCCAGCAGCTTAATAGGGAACACTGAAGCTTTCTTT. Residues: CASSLIGNTEAFF. Variable domain in full (rest from reference TRBV7-2 and TRBJ1-1): GAGVSQSPSNKVTEKGKDVELRCDPISGHTALYWYRQSLGQGLEFLIYFQGNSAPDKSGLPSDRFSAERTGGSVSTLTIQRTQQEDSAVYLCASSLIGNTEAFFGQGTRLTVV.

The genes are TRBV19 and TRBJ2-1, with a possible D match to TRBD1 (6 bases). Trimming stripped 5 bases from V and 0 bases from J, with 11 bases between. The CDR3 spans 15 residues. CDR1 is LNHDA, CDR2 SQIVND, per germline (reference sequence). The chain's CDR3 is CASSVQGSSYNEQFF. The CDR3 nucleotides are TGTGCCAGTAGTGTACAGGGAAGCTCCTACAATGAGCAGTTCTTC.

This clonotype was observed at least ten times. This chain links TRBV2 with TRBJ2-7, with 8 nucleotides matching TRBD1. The CDR3 has 15 amino acids. The V segment lost 1 base and the J segment 3 bases; nucleotides outside the gene matches: 5. Germline CDR1 SNHLY, CDR2 FYNNEI. CDR3 loop: CASSEVRQGSYEQYF. For the CDR3, the DNA is TGTGCCAGCAGTGAAGTAAGACAGGGGAGCTACGAGCAGTACTTC.

The chain is built from TRBV6-1 and TRBJ2-3; 8 bases agree with TRBD2. The CDR3 is 15 residues long. The J segment lost 1 base and the V segment lost 8 bases, leaving 8 bases of the junction unmatched. CDR1 MNHNS and CDR2 SASEGT come from the germline V gene. The CDR3 region has the DNA TGTGCCAGCGCCGGGAGGGCCTCGGGCACAGATACGCAGTATTTT. This codes for CASAGRASGTDTQYF.

The chain uses TRBV7-2 and TRBJ1-2; D uncertain. The CDR3 extends over 12 amino acids. V lost 3 bases, J lost 3 bases, and 5 bases lay in between. Germline V gene sequence: CDR1 SGHTA, CDR2 FQGNSA. This chain's CDR3 is CASSFGHYGYTF. CDR3 nucleotides: TGTGCCAGCAGCTTCGGGCACTATGGCTACACCTTC.

A few counts support this clonotype. The chain combines TRBV6-1 with TRBJ2-5, with unresolved D. Germline CDR1 MNHNS, CDR2 SASEGT. The V end lost 8 bases, the J end lost 5 bases, and 12 bases lay between the germline ends. The length of the CDR3 is 12 residues. DNA of the CDR3: TGTGCCAGCGGCCCCGGGCCTGAGACCCAGTACTTC. Its protein is CASGPGPETQYF.

The V and J genes are TRBV10-3 and TRBJ2-7; tentatively, D is TRBD2 (5 bases). V was clipped by 2 bases and J by 4 bases, with 6 bases between them. CDR1 is ENHRY and CDR2 is SYGVKD in the germline V gene. The CDR3 is 12 residues long. For the CDR3, the DNA is TGTGCCATCAGTGAGACGGGGTACGAGCAGTACTTC. Protein sequence: CAISETGYEQYF.

This clonotype was counted at least ten times. V and J are TRBV28 and TRBJ2-7; no reliable D call. The CDR3 loop spans 14 amino acids. The ends were cut back, 7 bases at V and 2 bases at J, with 15 bases in the middle. The germline V gene encodes CDR1 MDHEN and CDR2 SYDVKM. CDR3 in DNA: TGTGCCAGCACCAACGCTGGGTCTACCTACGAGCAGTACTTC. Its protein product is CASTNAGSTYEQYF.

The CDR3 reads CASSLEQGARQPQHF. As DNA, the CDR3 is TGTGCCAGCAGTTTAGAACAGGGGGCGAGACAGCCCCAGCATTTT. V is TRBV28 and J is TRBJ1-5; 9 bases align to TRBD1. The V and J ends lost 2 bases and 7 bases, in that order; junction bases with no gene match: 6. The CDR3 length is 15 residues. Germline V gene lookup returns CDR1 MDHEN and CDR2 SYDVKM.

The chain has TRBV4-3 and TRBJ2-7; D gene uncertain. CDR3 length equals 14 residues. The V gene's germline CDR1 is LGHNA and CDR2 YSLEER. The germline V and J ends were trimmed by 0 bases and 6 bases, with 12 bases remaining between them. The CDR3 DNA reads TGCGCCAGCAGCCAAGATGGCGGTGCCTCCGAGCAGTACTTC. Its translation: CASSQDGGASEQYF.

The rearrangement uses TRBV7-3 and TRBJ2-3, with D possibly being TRBD1 (5 bases). Trimming left V 3 bases short and J 5 bases short, with 15 bases between. This CDR3 region has 15 residues. Per germline, CDR1 SGHTA and CDR2 FQGTGA. The CDR3 nucleotides are TGTGCCAGCAGCTTGCGGCCTGGTCAGGGAGATACGCAGTATTTT. Its translation: CASSLRPGQGDTQYF. The full variable domain, in which reference TRBV7-3 and TRBJ2-3 provide the parts outside the CDR3, is GAGVSQTPSNKVTEKGKYVELRCDPISGHTALYWYRQSLGQGPEFLIYFQGTGAADDSGLPNDRFFAVRPEGSVSTLKIQRTERGDSAVYLCASSLRPGQGDTQYFGPGTRLTVL.

This clonotype appeared many times. The CDR3 nucleotides are TGTGCCAGCAGTGACAGTCCCGGGACAGACTTTAACTATGGCTACACCTTC. Protein product: CASSDSPGTDFNYGYTF. This chain connects TRBV2 to TRBJ1-2; 7 bases map to TRBD1. V trimming: 3 bases; J trimming: 1 base; junction bases outside the gene matches: 11. Germline CDR1 SNHLY, CDR2 FYNNEI. The CDR3 covers 17 residues.

As regards this clonotype: A read error is possible here, since a much larger clone lies one base away. As DNA, the CDR3 is TGCAGTACTCGATCCCCGAGGATGAACACTGAAGCTTTCTTT. It yields the protein CSTRSPRMNTEAFF. The chain is built from TRBV20-1 and TRBJ1-1; D call uncertain. The CDR3 runs to 14 residues. Germline CDR1 is DFQATT and CDR2 is SNEGSKA (reference sequence). V lost 8 bases and J lost 0, with 16 bases in between.

Turning to this clonotype: Germline and junction disagree at one end, which may indicate a read error. The chain joins TRBV12-3 or TRBV12-4 to TRBJ1-2; tentative D call: TRBD1 (5 bases). The CDR3 has 15 residues. CDR3 sequence reads: CASSSQAGLSPLSSF. In nucleotides, the CDR3 is TGTGCCAGCAGTTCCCAGGCAGGGCTCAGTCCCCTAAGCTCCTTC.

This clonotype was found many times. The J gene is TRBJ1-1, the V gene TRBV28; 9 bases align to TRBD1. The CDR3 loop spans 14 amino acids. Germline CDR1 MDHEN, CDR2 SYDVKM. Losses at the gene ends were 8 bases for V and 1 base for J; bases not matched to a gene: 5. CDR3: CASGTGGANTEAFF. CDR3 nucleotide sequence: TGTGCCAGCGGTACAGGGGGCGCGAACACTGAAGCTTTCTTT.